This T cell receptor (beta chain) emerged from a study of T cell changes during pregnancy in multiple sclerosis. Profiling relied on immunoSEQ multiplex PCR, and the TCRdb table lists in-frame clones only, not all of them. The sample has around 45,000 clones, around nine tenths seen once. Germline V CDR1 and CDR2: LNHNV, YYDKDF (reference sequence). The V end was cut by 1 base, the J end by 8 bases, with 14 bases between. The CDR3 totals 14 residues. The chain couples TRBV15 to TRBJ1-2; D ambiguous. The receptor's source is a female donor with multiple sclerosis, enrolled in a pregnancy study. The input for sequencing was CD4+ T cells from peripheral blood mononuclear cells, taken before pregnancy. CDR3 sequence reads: CATSRATSLGGYTF. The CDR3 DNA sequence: TGTGCCACCAGCAGAGCTACTTCCCTCGGGGGCTACACCTTC.